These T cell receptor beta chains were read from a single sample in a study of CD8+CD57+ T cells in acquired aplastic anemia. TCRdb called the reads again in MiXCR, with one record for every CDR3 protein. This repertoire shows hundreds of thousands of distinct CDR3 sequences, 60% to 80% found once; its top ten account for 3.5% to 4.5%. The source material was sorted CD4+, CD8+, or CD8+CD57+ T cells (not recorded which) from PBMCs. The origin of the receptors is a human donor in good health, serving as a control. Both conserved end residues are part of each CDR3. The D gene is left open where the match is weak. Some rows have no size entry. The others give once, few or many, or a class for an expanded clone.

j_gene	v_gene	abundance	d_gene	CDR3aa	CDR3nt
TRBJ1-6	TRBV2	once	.	CASSFSQGVSPLHF	TGTGCCAGCAGTTTTTCACAGGGTGTTTCACCCCTCCACTTT
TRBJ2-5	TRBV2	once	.	CASTPHGVHHETTYF	TGTGCCAGCACCCCCCACGGGGTGCACCATGAGACCACCTACTTC
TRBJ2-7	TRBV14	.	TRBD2	CASSQGWLTSIRNEQYF	TGTGCCAGCAGCCAAGGATGGCTGACTAGCATTCGAAACGAGCAGTACTTC
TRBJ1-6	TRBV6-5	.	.	CASSRRDPRTDSPLHF	TGTGCCAGCAGTCGTCGGGACCCCCGAACGGATTCACCCCTCCACTTT
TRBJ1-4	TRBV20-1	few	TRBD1	CGASQGTGSEKLFF	TGCGGTGCCTCCCAGGGGACAGGGAGTGAAAAACTGTTTTTT
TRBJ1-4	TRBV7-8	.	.	CASSNPGDQPQHLFF	TGTGCCAGCAGCAATCCCGGAGATCAGCCCCAGCATCTTTTTTTT
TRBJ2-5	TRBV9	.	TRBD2	CASSASGTSGGLGETQYF	TGTGCCAGCAGCGCCTCCGGGACTAGCGGGGGGTTAGGGGAGACCCAGTACTTC
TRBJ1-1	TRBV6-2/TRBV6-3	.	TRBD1	CASSYSVRLGQAAFF	TGTGCCAGCAGTTACTCGGTTCGGTTAGGACAGGCAGCTTTCTTT
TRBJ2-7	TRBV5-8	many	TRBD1	CASSLGGQGRAYEQYF	TGTGCCAGCAGCTTGGGGGGACAGGGGAGGGCCTACGAGCAGTACTTC
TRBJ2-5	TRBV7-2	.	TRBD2	CASSEVVAGGGTQYF	TGTGCCAGCAGTGAGGTTGTAGCGGGGGGCGGGACCCAGTACTTC
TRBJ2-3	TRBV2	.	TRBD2	CASSFGTSGGAADTQYF	TGTGCCAGCAGTTTCGGGACTAGCGGGGGGGCCGCAGATACGCAGTATTTT
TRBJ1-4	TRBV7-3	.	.	CASSQGAQKTHYFLFF	TGCGCCAGCAGCCAGGGTGCTCAAAAAACCCATTACTTCCTGTTTTTT
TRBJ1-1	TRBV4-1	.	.	CASSSPGLGAATEAFF	TGCGCCAGCAGCTCACCGGGACTGGGGGCGGCCACTGAAGCTTTCTTT
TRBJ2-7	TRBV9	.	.	CASSLGVRDYEQYF	TGTGCCAGCAGCTTAGGGGTGAGGGACTACGAGCAGTACTTC
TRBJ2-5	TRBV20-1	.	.	CSARDQGLGEYF	TGCAGTGCTAGAGATCAGGGATTGGGTGAGTACTTC
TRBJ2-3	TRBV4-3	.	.	CASGLDTSTDTQYF	TGCGCCAGCGGTTTGGATACTAGCACAGATACGCAGTATTTT
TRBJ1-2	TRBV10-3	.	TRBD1	CAISGGTGDGYTF	TGTGCCATCAGTGGGGGGACAGGGGACGGCTACACCTTC
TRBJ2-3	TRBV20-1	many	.	CSASGLTTDTQYF	TGCAGTGCTAGCGGGCTAACCACAGATACGCAGTATTTT
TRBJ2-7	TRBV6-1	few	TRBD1	CASSPGQAFRQYF	TGTGCCAGCAGCCCGGGACAGGCCTTTCGGCAGTACTTC
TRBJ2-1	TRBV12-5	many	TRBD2	CASGLTSGGANSHREQFF	TGTGCTAGTGGTTTGACTAGCGGGGGGGCCAACTCCCACCGTGAGCAGTTCTTC
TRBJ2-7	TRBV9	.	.	CASLAAGTSSTNEQYF	TGTGCCAGCCTCGCCGCGGGGACCAGTAGCACCAACGAGCAGTACTTC
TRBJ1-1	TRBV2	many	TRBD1	CASSEGFDRGRYPTEAFF	TGTGCCAGCAGTGAAGGGTTTGACAGGGGGCGCTATCCCACTGAAGCTTTCTTT
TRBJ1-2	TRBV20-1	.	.	CSVARPGRVYGYIF	TGCAGTGTTGCCCGGCCGGGAAGGGTATATGGCTACATCTTC
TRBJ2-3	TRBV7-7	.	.	CASSSPFTPGDYEYF	TGTGCTAGCAGCTCACCGTTCACACCAGGAGACTACGAGTATTTT
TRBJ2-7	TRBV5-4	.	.	CASSQQVTNSYEQYF	TGTGCCAGCAGCCAGCAGGTTACCAACTCCTACGAGCAGTACTTC
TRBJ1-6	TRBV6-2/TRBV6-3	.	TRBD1	CATVPLTGHSPLHF	TGTGCCACCGTCCCCCTGACAGGGCATTCACCCCTCCACTTT
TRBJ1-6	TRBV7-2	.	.	CASSSGSGRGHPPLHF	TGTGCCAGCAGCTCGGGTTCGGGTCGGGGACATCCACCCCTCCACTTT
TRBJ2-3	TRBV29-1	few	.	CSVEEQITDTQYF	TGCAGCGTTGAGGAGCAGATCACAGATACGCAGTATTTT
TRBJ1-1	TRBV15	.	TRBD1	CATSSHRGGGNTEAFF	TGTGCCACCAGCAGCCACCGTGGAGGGGGCAACACTGAAGCTTTCTTT
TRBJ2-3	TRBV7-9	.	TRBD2	CASREAGASRGTQYF	TGCGCCAGCAGAGAAGCGGGGGCTAGCCGGGGTACGCAGTATTTT
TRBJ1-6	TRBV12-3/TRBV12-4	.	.	CASSPGHQSSYNSPLHF	TGTGCCAGCAGTCCGGGACACCAGAGCTCCTATAATTCACCCCTCCACTTT
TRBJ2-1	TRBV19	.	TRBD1	CASSSGTALPHNEQFF	TGTGCCAGTAGTTCCGGGACAGCCCTTCCACACAATGAGCAGTTCTTC
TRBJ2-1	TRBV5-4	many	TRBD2	CASSSFSGGALNEQFF	TGTGCCAGCAGCTCATTTAGCGGGGGGGCGCTGAATGAGCAGTTCTTC
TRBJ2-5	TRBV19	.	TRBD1	CASSISRGYGETQYF	TGTGCCAGTAGTATCTCCAGGGGGTATGGTGAGACCCAGTACTTC
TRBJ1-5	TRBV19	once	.	CASSISVHSNQPQHF	TGTGCCAGTAGTATATCTGTCCATAGCAATCAGCCCCAGCATTTT
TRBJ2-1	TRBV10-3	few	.	CAISERDEQFF	TGTGCCATCAGTGAGAGGGACGAGCAGTTCTTC
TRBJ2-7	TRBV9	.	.	CASSGTDLSTVRYF	TGTGCCAGCAGCGGAACGGACCTATCGACAGTACGTTACTTC
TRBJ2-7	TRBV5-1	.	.	CASSLGGVYVGEQYF	TGTGCCAGCAGCTTGGGCGGGGTTTATGTGGGCGAGCAGTACTTC
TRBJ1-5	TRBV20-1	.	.	CSADSEATGAQHF	TGCAGTGCAGACAGTGAGGCGACCGGGGCCCAGCATTTT
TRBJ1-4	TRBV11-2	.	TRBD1	CASSLYRDSARDGDGGEKLFF	TGTGCCAGCAGCTTATACAGGGACAGTGCTAGAGATGGGGACGGCGGCGAAAAACTGTTTTTT
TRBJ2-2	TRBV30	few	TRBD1	CAWTAGQGDTGELFF	TGTGCCTGGACTGCCGGACAGGGTGACACCGGGGAGCTGTTTTTT
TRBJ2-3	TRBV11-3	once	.	CASSLARTSTDTQYF	TGTGCCAGCAGCTTAGCCCGGACTAGCACAGATACGCAGTATTTT
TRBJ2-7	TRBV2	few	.	CASSLRDTTYEQYF	TGTGCCAGCAGCCTCCGGGACACAACCTACGAGCAGTACTTC
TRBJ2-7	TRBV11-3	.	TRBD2	CASSRGLAALADEQYF	TGTGCCAGCAGCCGAGGACTAGCGGCCCTCGCCGACGAGCAGTACTTC
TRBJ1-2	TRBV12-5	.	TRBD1	CASGLTQGALRGYTF	TGTGCTAGTGGTTTGACACAGGGGGCGCTCCGTGGCTACACCTTC
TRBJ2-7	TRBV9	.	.	CASSVEAMPHYKQYF	TGTGCCAGCAGCGTAGAGGCGATGCCCCATTACAAGCAGTACTTC
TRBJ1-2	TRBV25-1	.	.	CASSDPISNYGYTF	TGTGCCAGCAGTGACCCCATTTCTAACTATGGCTACACCTTC
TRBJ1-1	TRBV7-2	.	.	CASSSTRGGAPRRTEAFF	TGTGCCAGCAGCTCGACGAGAGGGGGGGCCCCCCGGCGCACTGAAGCTTTCTTT
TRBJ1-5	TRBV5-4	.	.	CASSLDTRW	TGTGCCAGCAGCTTGGACACGCGTTGG
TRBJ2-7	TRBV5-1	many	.	CASSLAVSGYEQYF	TGCGCCAGCAGCTTGGCGGTTAGCGGCTACGAGCAGTACTTC
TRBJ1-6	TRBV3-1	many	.	CASSQDVKNSPLHF	TGTGCCAGCAGCCAAGATGTAAAGAATTCACCCCTCCACTTT
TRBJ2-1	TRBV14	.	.	CASSQVHSYNEQFF	TGTGCCAGCAGCCAAGTGCACTCCTACAATGAGCAGTTCTTC
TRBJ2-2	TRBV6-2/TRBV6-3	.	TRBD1	CASGRDRAINTGELFF	TGTGCCAGCGGTCGGGACAGGGCCATTAACACCGGGGAGCTGTTTTTT